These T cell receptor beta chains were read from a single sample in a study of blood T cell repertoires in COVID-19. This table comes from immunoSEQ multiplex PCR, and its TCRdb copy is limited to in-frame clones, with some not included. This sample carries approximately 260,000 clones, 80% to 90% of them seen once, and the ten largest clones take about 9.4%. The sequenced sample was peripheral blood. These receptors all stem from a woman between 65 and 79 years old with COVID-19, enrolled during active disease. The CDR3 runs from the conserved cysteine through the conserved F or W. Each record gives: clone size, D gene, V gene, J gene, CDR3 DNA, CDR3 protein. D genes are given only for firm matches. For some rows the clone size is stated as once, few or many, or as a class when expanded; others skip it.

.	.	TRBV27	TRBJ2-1	TGTGCCAGCAGTCGACATCTCGAGCAGTTCTTC	CASSRHLEQFF
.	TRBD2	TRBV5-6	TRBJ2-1	TGTGCCAGCAGCTTGAGTACTAGCGGGAGTAATCTCGATGAGCAGTTCTTC	CASSLSTSGSNLDEQFF
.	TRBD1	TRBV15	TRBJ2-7	TGTGCCACCAGCAGAGTGACAGGGCATCCCGAGCAGTACTTC	CATSRVTGHPEQYF
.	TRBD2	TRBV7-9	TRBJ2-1	TGTGCCAGCAGCCCTGCGCTAGCGGGCGCCAATGAGCAGTTCTTC	CASSPALAGANEQFF
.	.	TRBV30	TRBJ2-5	TGTGCCTGGAGTGTGGTCGGCGGGTGGAGGGAGACCCAGTACTTC	CAWSVVGGWRETQYF
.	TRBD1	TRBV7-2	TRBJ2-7	TGTGCCAGCAGCCCGGGACAGGGGGAAGGGGAGCAGTACTTC	CASSPGQGEGEQYF
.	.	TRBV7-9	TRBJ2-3	TGTGCCAGCAGCTTAGGGGCCAGCACAGATACGCAGTATTTT	CASSLGASTDTQYF
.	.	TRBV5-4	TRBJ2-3	TGTGCCAGCAGCCCCCCACAGAACCCCACAGATACGCAGTATTTT	CASSPPQNPTDTQYF
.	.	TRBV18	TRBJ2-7	TGTGCCAGCTCACCACCTTCCAGGTACTACGAGCAGTACTTC	CASSPPSRYYEQYF
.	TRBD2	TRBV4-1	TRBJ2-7	TGCGCCAGCAGTCCCCTCATCGGGACTAGCGGGAGGGCCCTCTTTTACGAGCAGTACTTC	CASSPLIGTSGRALFYEQYF
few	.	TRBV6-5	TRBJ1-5	TGTGCCAGCAGTTGGGGCCCTAGAGGATCCAATCAGCCCCAGCATTTT	CASSWGPRGSNQPQHF
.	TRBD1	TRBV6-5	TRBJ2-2	TGTGCCAGCAGCCGGACAGGCCTCGGGGAGCTGTTTTTT	CASSRTGLGELFF
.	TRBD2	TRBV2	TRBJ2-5	TGTGCCAGCACCGGGACTAGCGGGAGGAAAGAGACCCAGTACTTC	CASTGTSGRKETQYF
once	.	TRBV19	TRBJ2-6	TGTGCCAGTAGTACGACCGAGGGTGGGGCCAACGTCCTGACTTTC	CASSTTEGGANVLTF
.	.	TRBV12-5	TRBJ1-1	TGTGCTAGTGGTTTAGCAGGGGTCGCTTTCTTT	CASGLAGVAFF
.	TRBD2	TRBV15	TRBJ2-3	TGTGCCACCAGCAGAGATAAGAATAGCGGGAGGGCCAAGGATACGCAGTATTTT	CATSRDKNSGRAKDTQYF
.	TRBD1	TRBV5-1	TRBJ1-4	TGCGCCAGCAGCGCGGGGACAGTTAATGAAAAACTGTTTTTT	CASSAGTVNEKLFF
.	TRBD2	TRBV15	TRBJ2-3	TGTGCCACCAGCAGAGTTTGGGCTAGCGGTCGCACAGATACGCAGTATTTT	CATSRVWASGRTDTQYF
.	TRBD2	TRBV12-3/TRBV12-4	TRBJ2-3	TGTGCCAGCAGCCGGGGGGGGGATACGCAGTATTTT	CASSRGGDTQYF
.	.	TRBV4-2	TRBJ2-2	TGTGCCAGCAGCAAAAAACCGGGAGCTGGCCAGGTAATCACCGGGGAGCTGTTTTTT	CASSKKPGAGQVITGELFF
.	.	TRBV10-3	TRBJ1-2	TGTGCCATCAGCGATGGAGCTAACTATGGCTACACCTTC	CAISDGANYGYTF
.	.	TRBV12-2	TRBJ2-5	TGTGCAAGTCGCTTAGCGTCGGGAAACCAAGAGACCCAGTACTTC	CASRLASGNQETQYF
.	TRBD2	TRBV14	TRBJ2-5	TGTGCCAGCAGCCGCACATGGAGGCTAGCGGCGCAAGAGACCCAGTACTTC	CASSRTWRLAAQETQYF
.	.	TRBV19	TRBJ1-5	TGTGCCAGTAGTCGAAGCCGGGGAAACAATCAGCCCCAGCATTTT	CASSRSRGNNQPQHF
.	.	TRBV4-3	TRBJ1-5	TGCGCCAGCAGCCCCGGGTGGGATCAGCCCCAGCATTTT	CASSPGWDQPQHF
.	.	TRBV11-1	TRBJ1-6	TGTGCCAGCAGTCGACAGGCAAATAATTCACCCCTCCACTTT	CASSRQANNSPLHF
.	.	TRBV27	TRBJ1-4	TGTGCCAGCAGTTTAGGGGGGATTCGGGTTGAAAAACTGTTTTTT	CASSLGGIRVEKLFF
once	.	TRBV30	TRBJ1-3	TGTGCCTGGGGACATGGAAACACCATATATTTT	CAWGHGNTIYF
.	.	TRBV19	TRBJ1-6	TGTGCCAGTAGTATAAGCGGGCTGACTACGCGTTCACCCCTCCACTTT	CASSISGLTTRSPLHF
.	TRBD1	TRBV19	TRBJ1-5	TGTGCCAGTAGCCACGGGACAGGGGGCTTTCAGCCCCAGCATTTT	CASSHGTGGFQPQHF
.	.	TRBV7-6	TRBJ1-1	TGTGCCAGCAGCCGGGATATGAACACTGAAGCTTTCTTT	CASSRDMNTEAFF
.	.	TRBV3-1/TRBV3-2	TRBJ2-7	TGTGCCAGCAGCCAAGGCTCTCGGACGGGAGCCTACGAGCAGTACTTC	CASSQGSRTGAYEQYF
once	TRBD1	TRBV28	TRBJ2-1	TGTGCCAGCAACCAAGACAGGGGGCCTGGAAATGAGCAGTTCTTC	CASNQDRGPGNEQFF
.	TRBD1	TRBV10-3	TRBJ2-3	TGTGCCGCCACGAGGGACAGTAGCACAGATACGCAGTATTTT	CAATRDSSTDTQYF
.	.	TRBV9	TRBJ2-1	TGTGCCAGCAGGAGAGGATTCTACAATGAGCAGTTCTTC	CASRRGFYNEQFF
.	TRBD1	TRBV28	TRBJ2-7	TGTGCCAGCAGTTCGTACCGGCCGGGACAGGGCTACGAGCAGTACTTC	CASSSYRPGQGYEQYF
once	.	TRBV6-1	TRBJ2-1	TGTGCCAGCAGTGAAGCACCCGCTAACAATGAGCAGTTCTTC	CASSEAPANNEQFF
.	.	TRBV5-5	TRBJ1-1	TGTGCCAGCAGCTTGGACAGGGACAAAGCTTTCTTT	CASSLDRDKAFF
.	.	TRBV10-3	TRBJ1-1	TGTGCCATCAGTGGTTTAAGGGGCACTGAAGCTTTCTTT	CAISGLRGTEAFF
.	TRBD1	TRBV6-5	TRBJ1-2	TGTGCCAGCAGACCTACAGCAGGGGGGAATGGCTACACCTTC	CASRPTAGGNGYTF
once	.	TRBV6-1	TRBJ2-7	TGTGCCAGCAGTGAAAAGGAGAGGGAGACAGGGAGGACACTCTACGAGCAGTACTTC	CASSEKERETGRTLYEQYF
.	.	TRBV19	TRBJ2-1	TGTGCCAGTAGTATAAGGTGGCGGGGGCCCGACAATGAGCAGTTCTTC	CASSIRWRGPDNEQFF
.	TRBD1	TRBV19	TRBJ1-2	TGTGCCAGTAGCTTCAGGGGGCGATATGCGGTGTATGGCTACACCTTC	CASSFRGRYAVYGYTF
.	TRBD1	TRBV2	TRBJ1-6	TGTGCCAGCAGAAGTTCGTTGGGGACAGTAACTTATAATTCACCCCTCCACTTT	CASRSSLGTVTYNSPLHF
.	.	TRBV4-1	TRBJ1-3	TGCGCCAGCAGCCCTCAGACAGGCTCTGGAAACACCATATATTTT	CASSPQTGSGNTIYF
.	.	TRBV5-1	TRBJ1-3	TGCGCCAGCAGCAGGGATCTTGACAGGAGCTCTGGAAACACCATATATTTT	CASSRDLDRSSGNTIYF
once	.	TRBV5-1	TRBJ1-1	TGCGCCAGCAGACAAGGACACGCGAACACTGAAGCTTTCTTT	CASRQGHANTEAFF
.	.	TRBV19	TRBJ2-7	TGTGCCAGTAGTGGGGGCGAAAGCTCCTACGAGCAGTACTTC	CASSGGESSYEQYF
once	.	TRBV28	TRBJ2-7	TGTGCCAGCAGGCCGACAGCTCCCTACGAGCAGTACTTC	CASRPTAPYEQYF
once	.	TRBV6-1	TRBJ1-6	TGTGCCAGCAGTGAAGCGCTTATTGGGAGCTCCTATAATTCACCCCTCCACTTT	CASSEALIGSSYNSPLHF
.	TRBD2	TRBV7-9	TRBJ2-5	TGTGCCAGCAGCTTGGTAGCGGGAGGCGAGACCCAGTACTTC	CASSLVAGGETQYF
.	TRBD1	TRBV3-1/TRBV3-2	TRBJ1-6	TGTGCCAGCAGCCAAGAGACAGGGTATAATTCACCCCTCCACTTT	CASSQETGYNSPLHF
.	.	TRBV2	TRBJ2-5	TGTGCCGGAGAACTCCTGCGGGAGACCCAGTACTTC	CAGELLRETQYF